The 22 T cell receptor beta chains below all came from one sample that was sequenced in a study of OX40 agonist ivuxolimab in advanced cancers. Assay: immunoSEQ multiplex PCR; the TCRdb copy retains only in-frame clones and omits some. The data show just over 9,500 clones, 66% seen once. This sample comprised CD4+ or CD8+ T cells sorted from blood, obtained in a trial of the OX40 agonist ivuxolimab. The receptor set was obtained from an adult with an advanced solid tumor such as melanoma, head and neck, liver or kidney cancer.

This clone was counted between two and nine times. The rearrangement joins TRBV7-9 to TRBJ1-2; TRBD1 agrees at 7 bases. This CDR3 region has 13 residues. Germline V lookup: CDR1 SEHNR, CDR2 FQNEAQ (reference sequence). V shed 5 bases, J shed 3 bases, and the junction held 3 bases outside the gene matches. In DNA form, the CDR3 reads TGTGCCAGCAGCCGCCAGGGGGACTATGGCTACACCTTC. This encodes CASSRQGDYGYTF.

The chain employs TRBV14 and TRBJ2-7, with 7 nucleotides matching TRBD2. J was trimmed by 0 bases and V by 2 bases; bases with no gene match: 4. CDR1 and CDR2 (germline): SGHDN, FVKESK. This CDR3 spans 15 amino acids. The CDR3 sequence: CASSQLAEISYEQYF. DNA for the CDR3: TGTGCCAGCAGCCAACTAGCGGAGATCTCCTACGAGCAGTACTTC.

This clone showed up just once. V and J are TRBV18 and TRBJ2-7; 10 bases map to TRBD2. V was clipped by 2 bases and J by 2 bases; unmatched bases: 6. This CDR3 has 16 amino acids. The germline gives CDR1 KGHSH, CDR2 LQKENI. The CDR3 spells CASSPIEREGPYEQYF. The DNA for the CDR3 is TGTGCCAGCTCACCAATAGAGCGGGAGGGCCCCTACGAGCAGTACTTC.

This chain links TRBV7-9 with TRBJ2-5; 14 bases fit TRBD2. The J segment lost 5 bases and the V segment lost 6 bases, leaving 8 bases of the junction unmatched. The CDR3 is 16 residues long. Germline loops: CDR1 SEHNR, CDR2 FQNEAQ (reference sequence). The CDR3 is CASSSTSGGAWETQYF. The CDR3 coding sequence is TGTGCCAGCAGTTCGACTAGCGGGGGGGCCTGGGAGACCCAGTACTTC.

This sequence joins TRBV4-1 and TRBJ2-7; weak D call: TRBD2 (6 bases). Trimming took off 0 bases at V and 2 bases at J, with 17 bases between the two ends. Germline loops: CDR1 MGHRA, CDR2 YSYEKL. The CDR3 spans 17 residues. The CDR3 region is CASSQDRSLAITYEQYF. CDR3 coding DNA: TGCGCCAGCAGCCAAGATCGAAGCCTAGCGATTACCTACGAGCAGTACTTC.

Concerning this clone itself: Different DNA sequences within this sample yield the same CDR3. This sequence joins TRBV6-1 and TRBJ1-6; TRBD1 aligns across 7 bases. The ends lost 2 bases at V and 7 bases at J; junction bases unmatched: 5. The CDR3 loop spans 15 amino acids. CDR1 is MNHNS and CDR2 is SASEGT in the germline V gene. CDR3 region: CASSERQGANSPLHF. For the CDR3, the DNA is TGTGCCAGCAGTGAAAGACAGGGAGCAAATTCACCCCTCCACTTT.

The chain employs TRBV5-4 and TRBJ1-2, with D maybe TRBD1 (5 bases). Germline CDR1 reads SGHNT; CDR2 reads YYREEE (reference sequence). The CDR3 runs to 13 residues. Trimming took off 5 bases at V and 0 bases at J, with 8 bases between the two ends. CDR3 in amino acids: CASRSTANYGYTF. The CDR3 coding sequence is TGTGCCAGCAGGTCGACAGCTAACTATGGCTACACCTTC.

V usage is TRBV14 and J usage is TRBJ1-2; D uncertain. The CDR3 loop spans 13 amino acids. V lost 5 bases and J lost 2, with 9 bases in between. Germline CDR1 SGHDN, CDR2 FVKESK. CDR3: CASSSDGNYGYTF. CDR3 in DNA: TGTGCCAGCAGCTCGGACGGCAACTATGGCTACACCTTC.

This clone was recorded a few times. The chain recombines TRBV19 with TRBJ2-7; tentatively, D is TRBD1 (5 bases). The CDR3 has 14 residues. Trimming shortened V by 0 bases and J by 1 base, and 7 bases separated the two germline ends. The V gene's germline CDR1 is LNHDA and CDR2 SQIVND (reference sequence). In DNA, the CDR3 is TGTGCCAGTAGTATAGAACAGGCATCCTACGAGCAGTACTTC. Amino acids: CASSIEQASYEQYF.

The chain couples TRBV4-2 to TRBJ1-4; 9 nucleotides line up with TRBD1. The germline CDR1 and CDR2 sequences are LGHNA and YNFKEQ. The length of the CDR3 is 17 residues. The junction had 10 bases not matched to a gene; V was cut back by 0 bases and J by 8 bases. The CDR3 region has the DNA TGTGCCAGCAGCCAAGATGGGTTGGGACAGGGAGGAGAAAAACTGTTTTTT. It specifies CASSQDGLGQGGEKLFF.

V is TRBV27 and J is TRBJ1-1; TRBD1 might be the D (5 bases). The germline V gene encodes CDR1 MNHEY and CDR2 SMNVEV (reference sequence). The ends were cut back, 6 bases at V and 0 bases at J, with 14 bases in the middle. CDR3 length: 15 residues. The CDR3 protein is CASRNGGDLNTEAFF. The CDR3 DNA is TGTGCCAGCAGAAATGGGGGGGACTTGAACACTGAAGCTTTCTTT.

V gene TRBV28 combines with J gene TRBJ1-5; the D gene is possibly TRBD1 (6 bases). Trimming took off 6 bases at V and 5 bases at J, with 17 bases between the two ends. The length of the CDR3 is 15 residues. Germline V lookup: CDR1 MDHEN, CDR2 SYDVKM. Written as DNA, the CDR3 is TGTGCCAGCAGCCTTCAGGGGATCGTAGATCAGCCCCAGCATTTT. This sequence encodes CASSLQGIVDQPQHF.

The CDR3 is CASSVVATGSNEQFF. Written as DNA, the CDR3 is TGTGCCAGCAGCGTAGTGGCGACAGGTAGCAATGAGCAGTTCTTC. The V call is TRBV9, the J call TRBJ2-1; tentative D call: TRBD1 (6 bases). V was pared by 0 bases and J by 6 bases, with 13 bases between. Germline lookup yields CDR1 SGDLS and CDR2 YYNGEE. The CDR3 has 15 amino acids.

This clone is deemed medium-sized (0.01 to 0.1%). The chain employs TRBV6-4 and TRBJ1-6; D is unresolved. Germline CDR1 is MRHNA and CDR2 is SNTAGT. V gave up 0 bases and J gave up 7 bases, with 4 bases separating them. The CDR3 has 13 residues. DNA for the CDR3: TGTGCCAGCAGTGACTCGACAAATTCACCCCTCCACTTT. This sequence encodes CASSDSTNSPLHF.

The rearrangement uses TRBV5-1 and TRBJ2-2, with a weak D call TRBD2 (5 bases). The germline gives CDR1 SGHRS, CDR2 YFSETQ. Trimming took off 5 bases at V and 7 bases at J, with 9 bases between the two ends. CDR3 length: 12 residues. The CDR3 reads CASRAGGGELFF. CDR3 sequence (DNA): TGCGCCAGCAGGGCGGGCGGCGGGGAGCTGTTTTTT.

The J gene is TRBJ1-2, the V gene TRBV28; the D gene is possibly TRBD1 (5 bases). The CDR3 sequence is 13 residues long. With 3 bases removed from V and 6 bases from J, the gap between germline ends came to 11 bases. Germline V gene data show CDR1 as MDHEN and CDR2 as SYDVKM. CDR3 bases: TGTGCCAGCAGTTTCTATCCCAGGGATGGCTACACCTTC. Amino acids: CASSFYPRDGYTF.

The gene calls are TRBV7-2 and TRBJ2-7; 7 positions agree with TRBD1. CDR3 length: 11 residues. Per the germline V gene, CDR1 is SGHTA and CDR2 is FQGNSA. The V gene end was trimmed by 6 bases and the J gene end by 6 bases; junction bases not matched to a gene: 2. CDR3 residues: CASRGQIEQYF. CDR3 nucleotide sequence: TGTGCCAGCAGGGGACAGATCGAGCAGTACTTC.

The chain combines TRBV21-1 with TRBJ2-7; the table assigns TRBD1, which was not confirmed against the DNA. TRBV21-1 is termed a pseudogene. The CDR3 covers 15 residues. CDR3 nucleotide sequence: TGTGCCAGCAGCTCTGGGGGGACAGGTTCCTACGAGCAGTACTTC. It specifies CASSSGGTGSYEQYF.

V gene TRBV4-1 combines with J gene TRBJ2-1; 10 positions match TRBD2. J was trimmed by 1 base and V by 4 bases; bases with no gene match: 4. Germline CDR1 is MGHRA and CDR2 is YSYEKL. This CDR3 has 16 amino acids. CDR3 protein: CASSLGSGGSYNEQFF. For the CDR3, the DNA is TGCGCCAGCAGCCTCGGTAGCGGGGGGTCCTACAATGAGCAGTTCTTC.

Written as DNA, the CDR3 is TGTGCCAGTAGTACGGGACTAGCGGGAAACAATGAGCAGTTCTTC. The encoded protein is CASSTGLAGNNEQFF. The chain joins TRBV19 to TRBJ2-1, with 13 bases lining up with TRBD2. V lost 4 bases, J lost 5 bases, and 2 bases stayed unmatched. This CDR3 comprises 15 residues. Germline V CDR1 and CDR2: LNHDA, SQIVND (reference sequence).

V is TRBV19 and J is TRBJ1-5; 12 nucleotides agree with TRBD1. J gave up 0 bases and V 4 bases, and 7 bases lay outside the gene matches. Germline assignment: CDR1 LNHDA and CDR2 SQIVND (reference sequence). The CDR3 consists of 18 residues. CDR3 loop: CASSNRDRGPYSNQPQHF. The CDR3, as DNA: TGTGCCAGTAGTAACAGGGACAGGGGGCCCTATAGCAATCAGCCCCAGCATTTT.

This chain links TRBV7-2 with TRBJ2-1; D tentatively fits TRBD1 or TRBD2 (5 bases each). The V gene's germline CDR1 is SGHTA and CDR2 FQGNSA. The CDR3 is 13 amino acids. Trimming took 6 bases from V and 5 from J, leaving 11 bases between them. The chain's CDR3 is CASSPGPNNEQFF. CDR3 DNA: TGTGCCAGCAGTCCGGGACCGAACAATGAGCAGTTCTTC.